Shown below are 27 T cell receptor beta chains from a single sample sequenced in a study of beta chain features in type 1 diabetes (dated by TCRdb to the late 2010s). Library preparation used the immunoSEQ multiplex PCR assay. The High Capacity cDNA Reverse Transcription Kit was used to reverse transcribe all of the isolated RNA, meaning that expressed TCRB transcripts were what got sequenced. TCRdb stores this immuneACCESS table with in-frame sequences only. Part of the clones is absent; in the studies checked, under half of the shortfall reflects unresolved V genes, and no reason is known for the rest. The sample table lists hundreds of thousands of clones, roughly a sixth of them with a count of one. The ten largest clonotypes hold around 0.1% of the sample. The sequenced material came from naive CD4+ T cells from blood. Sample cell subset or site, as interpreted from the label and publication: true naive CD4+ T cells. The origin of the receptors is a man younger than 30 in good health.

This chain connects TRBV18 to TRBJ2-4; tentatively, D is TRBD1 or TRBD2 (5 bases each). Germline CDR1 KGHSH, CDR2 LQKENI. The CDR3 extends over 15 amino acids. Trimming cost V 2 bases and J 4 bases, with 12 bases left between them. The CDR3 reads CASSPVGPTKNIQYF. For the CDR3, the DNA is TGTGCCAGCTCACCAGTGGGACCGACTAAAAACATTCAGTACTTC.

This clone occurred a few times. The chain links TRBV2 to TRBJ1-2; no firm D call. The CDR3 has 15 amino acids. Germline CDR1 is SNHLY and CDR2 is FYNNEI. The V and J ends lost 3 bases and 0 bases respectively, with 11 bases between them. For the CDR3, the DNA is TGTGCCAGCAGTGAGAGGGCCAGAGCTAACTATGGCTACACCTTC. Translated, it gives CASSERARANYGYTF. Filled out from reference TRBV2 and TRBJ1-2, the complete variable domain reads EPEVTQTPSHQVTQMGQEVILRCVPISNHLYFYWYRQILGQKVEFLVSFYNNEISEKSEIFDDQFSVERPDGSNFTLKIRSTKLEDSAMYFCASSERARANYGYTFGSGTRLTVV.

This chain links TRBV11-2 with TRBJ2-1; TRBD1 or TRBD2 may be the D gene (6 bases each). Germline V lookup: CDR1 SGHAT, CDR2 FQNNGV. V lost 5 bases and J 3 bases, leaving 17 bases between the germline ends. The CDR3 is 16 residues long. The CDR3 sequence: CASSPRAGGFYNEQFF. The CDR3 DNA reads TGTGCCAGCAGCCCCCGTGCCGGGGGCTTCTACAATGAGCAGTTCTTC.

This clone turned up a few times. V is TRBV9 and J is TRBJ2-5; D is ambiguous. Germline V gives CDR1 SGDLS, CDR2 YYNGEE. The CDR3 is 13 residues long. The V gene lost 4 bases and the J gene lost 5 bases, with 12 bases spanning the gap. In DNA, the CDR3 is TGTGCCAGCAGCCCCCGCCCCAGGGAGACCCAGTACTTC. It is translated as CASSPRPRETQYF. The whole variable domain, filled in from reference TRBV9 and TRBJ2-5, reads DSGVTQTPKHLITATGQRVTLRCSPRSGDLSVYWYQQSLDQGLQFLIQYYNGEERAKGNILERFSAQQFPDLHSELNLSSLELGDSALYFCASSPRPRETQYFGPGTRLLVL.

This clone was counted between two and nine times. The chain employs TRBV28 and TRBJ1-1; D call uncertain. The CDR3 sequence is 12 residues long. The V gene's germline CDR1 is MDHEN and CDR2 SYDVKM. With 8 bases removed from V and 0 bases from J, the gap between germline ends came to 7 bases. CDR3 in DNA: TGTGCCAGCGGCTCATTGAACACTGAAGCTTTCTTT. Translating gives CASGSLNTEAFF.

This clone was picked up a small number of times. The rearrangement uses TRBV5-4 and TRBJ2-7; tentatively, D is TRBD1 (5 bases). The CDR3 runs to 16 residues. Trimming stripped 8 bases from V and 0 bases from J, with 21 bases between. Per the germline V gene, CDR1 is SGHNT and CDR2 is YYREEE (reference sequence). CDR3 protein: CARGRAPDTSSYEQYF. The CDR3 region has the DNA TGTGCCAGAGGAAGGGCCCCGGACACCAGCTCCTACGAGCAGTACTTC.

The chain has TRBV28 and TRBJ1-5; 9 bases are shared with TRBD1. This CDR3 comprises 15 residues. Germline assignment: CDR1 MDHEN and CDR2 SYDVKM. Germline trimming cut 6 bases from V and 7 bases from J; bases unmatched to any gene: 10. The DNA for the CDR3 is TGTGCCAGCAGCCGACGGACAGGGGTACGGCAGCCCCAGCATTTT. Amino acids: CASSRRTGVRQPQHF.

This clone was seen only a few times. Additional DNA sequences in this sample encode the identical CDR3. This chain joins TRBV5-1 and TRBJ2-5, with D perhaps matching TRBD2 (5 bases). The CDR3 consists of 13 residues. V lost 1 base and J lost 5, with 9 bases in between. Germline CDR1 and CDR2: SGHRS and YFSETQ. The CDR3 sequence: CASSLLGGETQYF. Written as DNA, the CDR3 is TGCGCCAGCAGCTTGCTCGGCGGGGAGACCCAGTACTTC.

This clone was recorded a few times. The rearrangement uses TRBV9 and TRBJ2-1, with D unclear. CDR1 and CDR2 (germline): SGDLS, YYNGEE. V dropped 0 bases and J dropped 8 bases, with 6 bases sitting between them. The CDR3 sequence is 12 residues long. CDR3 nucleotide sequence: TGTGCCAGCAGCGTAGAAGGTTATGAGCAGTTCTTC. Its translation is CASSVEGYEQFF. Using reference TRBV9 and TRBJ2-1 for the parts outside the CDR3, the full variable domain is DSGVTQTPKHLITATGQRVTLRCSPRSGDLSVYWYQQSLDQGLQFLIQYYNGEERAKGNILERFSAQQFPDLHSELNLSSLELGDSALYFCASSVEGYEQFFGPGTRLTVL.

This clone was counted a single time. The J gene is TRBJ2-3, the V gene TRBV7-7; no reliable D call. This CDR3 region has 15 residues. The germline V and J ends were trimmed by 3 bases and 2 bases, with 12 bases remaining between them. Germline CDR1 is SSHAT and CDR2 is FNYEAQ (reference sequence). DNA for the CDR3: TGTGCCAGCAGCTTGGGGATATCCCCCACAGATACGCAGTATTTT. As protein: CASSLGISPTDTQYF.

CDR3 loop: CASSPPSTGNEQFF. CDR3 nucleotides: TGTGCCAGCTCACCACCCTCGACAGGGAATGAGCAGTTCTTC. The chain has TRBV18 and TRBJ2-1, with 7 bases fitting TRBD1. Trimming removed 0 bases from V and 7 bases from J; junction bases left unmatched: 3. CDR1 is KGHSH, CDR2 LQKENI, per germline. This CDR3 is built from 14 residues.

CDR3 protein: CASSLVSSGTGYSNQPQHF. In DNA form, the CDR3 reads TGTGCCAGCAGCTTAGTTTCCTCCGGGACAGGGTATAGCAATCAGCCCCAGCATTTT. The chain has TRBV7-8 and TRBJ1-5, with 9 nucleotides matching TRBD1. The ends lost 1 base at V and 0 bases at J; junction bases unmatched: 10. The CDR3 is made up of 19 amino acids. CDR1 is SGHVS and CDR2 is FQNEAQ in the germline V gene.

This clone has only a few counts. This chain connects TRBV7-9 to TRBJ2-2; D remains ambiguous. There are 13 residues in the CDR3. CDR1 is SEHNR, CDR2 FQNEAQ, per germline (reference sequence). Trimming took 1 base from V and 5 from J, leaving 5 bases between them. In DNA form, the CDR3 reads TGTGCCAGCAGCTTAGAGTGGACCGGGGAGCTGTTTTTT. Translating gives CASSLEWTGELFF.

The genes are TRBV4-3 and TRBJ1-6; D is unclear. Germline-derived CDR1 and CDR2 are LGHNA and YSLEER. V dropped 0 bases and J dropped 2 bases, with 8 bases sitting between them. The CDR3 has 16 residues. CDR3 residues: CASSQDWGTYNSPLHF. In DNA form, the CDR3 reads TGCGCCAGCAGCCAAGATTGGGGAACCTATAATTCACCCCTCCACTTT.

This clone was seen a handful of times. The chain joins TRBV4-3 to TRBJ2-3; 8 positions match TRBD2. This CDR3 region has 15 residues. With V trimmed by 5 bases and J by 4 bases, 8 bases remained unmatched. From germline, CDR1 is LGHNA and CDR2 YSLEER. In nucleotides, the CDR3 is TGCGCCAGCAGCAAAAGCGGGAGTCTGTCAGATACGCAGTATTTT. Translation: CASSKSGSLSDTQYF.

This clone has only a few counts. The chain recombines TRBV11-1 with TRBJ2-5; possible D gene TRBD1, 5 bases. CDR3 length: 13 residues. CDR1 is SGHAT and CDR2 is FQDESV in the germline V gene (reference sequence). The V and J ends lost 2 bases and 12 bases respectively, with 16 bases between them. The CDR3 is CASSLKGPPWEYF. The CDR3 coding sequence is TGTGCCAGCAGCTTAAAGGGGCCCCCTTGGGAGTACTTC.

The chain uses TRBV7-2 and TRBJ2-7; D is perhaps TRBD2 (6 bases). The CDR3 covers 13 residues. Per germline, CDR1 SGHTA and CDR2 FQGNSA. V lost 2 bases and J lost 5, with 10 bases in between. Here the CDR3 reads CASSLTSPHEQYF. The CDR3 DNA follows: TGTGCCAGCAGCTTAACTAGCCCCCACGAGCAGTACTTC.

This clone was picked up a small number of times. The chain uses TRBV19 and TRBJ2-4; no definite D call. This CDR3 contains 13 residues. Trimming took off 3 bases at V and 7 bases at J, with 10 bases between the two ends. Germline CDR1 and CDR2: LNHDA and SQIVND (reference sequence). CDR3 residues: CASSMLGNNIQYF. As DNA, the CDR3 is TGTGCCAGTAGTATGTTGGGAAATAACATTCAGTACTTC.

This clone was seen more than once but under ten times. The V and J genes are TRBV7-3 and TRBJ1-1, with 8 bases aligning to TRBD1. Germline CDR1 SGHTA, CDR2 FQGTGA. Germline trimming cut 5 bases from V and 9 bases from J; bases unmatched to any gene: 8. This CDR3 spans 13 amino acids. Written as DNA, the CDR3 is TGTGCCAGCAGCGGGGGACAGGTCGCTAAAGCTTTCTTT. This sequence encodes CASSGGQVAKAFF.

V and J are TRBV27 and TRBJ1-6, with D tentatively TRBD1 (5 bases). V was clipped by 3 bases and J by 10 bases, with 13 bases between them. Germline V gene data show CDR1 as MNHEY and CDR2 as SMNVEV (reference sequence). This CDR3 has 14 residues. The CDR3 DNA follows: TGTGCCAGCAGTTTCGGAGGGGTAAACTCACCCCTCCACTTT. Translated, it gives CASSFGGVNSPLHF.

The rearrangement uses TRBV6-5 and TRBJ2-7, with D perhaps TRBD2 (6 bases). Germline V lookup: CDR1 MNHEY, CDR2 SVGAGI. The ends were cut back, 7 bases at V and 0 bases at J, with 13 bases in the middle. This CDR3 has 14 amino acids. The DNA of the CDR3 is TGTGCCAGCAAGGCAGGAGGGAGCTCCTACGAGCAGTACTTC. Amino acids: CASKAGGSSYEQYF.

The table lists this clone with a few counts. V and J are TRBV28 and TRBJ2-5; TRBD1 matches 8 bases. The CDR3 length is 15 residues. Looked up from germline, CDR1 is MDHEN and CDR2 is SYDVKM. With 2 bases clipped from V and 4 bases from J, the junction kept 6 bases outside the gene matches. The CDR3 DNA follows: TGTGCCAGCAGTTTACAGGGGGCAGGGGGAGAGACCCAGTACTTC. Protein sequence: CASSLQGAGGETQYF.

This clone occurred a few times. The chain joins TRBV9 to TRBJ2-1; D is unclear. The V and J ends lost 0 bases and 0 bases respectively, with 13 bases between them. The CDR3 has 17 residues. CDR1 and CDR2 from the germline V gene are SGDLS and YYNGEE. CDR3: CASSVVSAGSSYNEQFF. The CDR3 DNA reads TGTGCCAGCAGCGTAGTGTCGGCAGGTAGCTCCTACAATGAGCAGTTCTTC.

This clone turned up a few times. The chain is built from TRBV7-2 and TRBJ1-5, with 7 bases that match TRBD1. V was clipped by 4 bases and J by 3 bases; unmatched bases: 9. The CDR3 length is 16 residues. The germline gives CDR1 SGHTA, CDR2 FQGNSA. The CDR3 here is CASSSTRQGYNQPQHF. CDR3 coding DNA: TGTGCCAGCAGCTCGACAAGACAGGGCTACAATCAGCCCCAGCATTTT.

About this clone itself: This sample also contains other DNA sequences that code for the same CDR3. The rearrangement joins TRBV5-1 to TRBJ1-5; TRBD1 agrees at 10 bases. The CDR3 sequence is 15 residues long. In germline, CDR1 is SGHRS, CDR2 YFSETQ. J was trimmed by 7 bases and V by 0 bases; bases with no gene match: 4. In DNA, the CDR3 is TGCGCCAGCAGCTTGGGACAGGGGGCCAACCAGCCCCAGCATTTT. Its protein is CASSLGQGANQPQHF.

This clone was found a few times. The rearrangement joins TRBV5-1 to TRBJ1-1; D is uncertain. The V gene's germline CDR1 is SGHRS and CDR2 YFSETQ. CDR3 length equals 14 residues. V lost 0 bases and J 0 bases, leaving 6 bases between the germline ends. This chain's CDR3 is CASSLGGVNTEAFF. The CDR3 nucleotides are TGCGCCAGCAGCTTGGGAGGAGTGAACACTGAAGCTTTCTTT.

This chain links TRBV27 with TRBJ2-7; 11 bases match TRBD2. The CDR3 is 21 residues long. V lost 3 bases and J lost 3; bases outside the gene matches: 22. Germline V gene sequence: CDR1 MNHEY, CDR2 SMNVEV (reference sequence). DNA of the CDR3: TGTGCCAGCAGTTTTACTCGCACAGGGGGCCAGGGGACTAGCGGAATCTACGAGCAGTACTTC. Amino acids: CASSFTRTGGQGTSGIYEQYF.